The rows below give T cell receptor beta chains drawn from one sample of a study of blood T cell repertoires in COVID-19. Generated by immunoSEQ multiplex PCR, the TCRdb table keeps only in-frame clones and is missing some. The sample consists of some 420,000 clones, over 75% of them appearing once. Sequenced: PBMCs or T cells enriched from blood (not recorded which). Every receptor here comes from a man younger than 40 who had recovered from COVID-19. CDR3s include the opening cysteine and the closing phenylalanine or tryptophan. The D gene is left open where the match is weak. For some rows the clone size is stated as once, few or many, or as a class when expanded; others skip it.

J gene,clone size,V gene,D gene,CDR3 protein,CDR3 DNA
TRBJ2-1,-,TRBV3-1/TRBV3-2,TRBD2,CASSQGTSGIPEQFF,TGTGCCAGCAGCCAAGGGACTAGCGGGATCCCTGAGCAGTTCTTC
TRBJ1-2,-,TRBV9,-,CASAWGGNGYTF,TGTGCCAGCGCTTGGGGGGGCAATGGCTACACCTTC
TRBJ2-5,-,TRBV9,TRBD1,CASSVDYRGQGGETQYF,TGTGCCAGCAGCGTAGACTATAGGGGACAGGGAGGTGAGACCCAGTACTTC
TRBJ1-1,-,TRBV10-3,TRBD1,CATGRDSENTEAFF,TGTGCCACCGGGAGGGACAGTGAAAACACTGAAGCTTTCTTT
TRBJ2-1,-,TRBV6-5,-,CASSYTRNSYNEQFF,TGTGCCAGCAGTTATACCAGGAACTCCTACAATGAGCAGTTCTTC
TRBJ2-7,-,TRBV28,-,CACRLGQNYEQYF,TGTGCCTGCCGGTTAGGACAGAACTACGAGCAGTACTTC
TRBJ1-3,-,TRBV2,TRBD1,CASRLRGLGNTIYF,TGTGCCAGCAGGCTCAGGGGGCTAGGGAACACCATATATTTT
TRBJ1-1,-,TRBV29-1,-,CSVVREGKNTEAFF,TGCAGCGTTGTCCGGGAGGGCAAGAACACTGAAGCTTTCTTT
TRBJ1-1,-,TRBV29-1,-,CSVQGVGGVEAFF,TGCAGCGTGCAAGGGGTGGGAGGGGTTGAAGCTTTCTTT
TRBJ1-5,-,TRBV19,-,CASRTSGGANQPQHF,TGTGCCAGTAGAACAAGCGGAGGTGCCAATCAGCCCCAGCATTTT
TRBJ1-3,-,TRBV11-2,-,CASSLPPGGSGNTIYF,TGTGCCAGCAGCTTACCCCCCGGGGGCTCTGGAAACACCATATATTTT
TRBJ2-1,once,TRBV11-1,-,CASSLPGEQFF,TGTGCCAGCAGCTTGCCGGGGGAGCAGTTCTTC
TRBJ2-5,once,TRBV2,-,CASSEARGRGGETQYF,TGTGCCAGCAGTGAAGCACGGGGCAGGGGAGGGGAGACCCAGTACTTC
TRBJ2-7,-,TRBV28,TRBD1,CASSGQGRTYEQYF,TGTGCCAGCAGCGGACAGGGCCGGACCTACGAGCAGTACTTC
TRBJ2-7,-,TRBV27,-,CASSLTGLGEQYF,TGTGCCAGCAGTCTGACAGGCCTGGGCGAGCAGTACTTC
TRBJ2-7,-,TRBV3-1/TRBV3-2,TRBD2,CASSQAYGRGTYEQYF,TGTGCCAGCAGCCAAGCTTACGGGAGGGGGACCTACGAGCAGTACTTC
TRBJ2-4,-,TRBV5-1,-,CASSLGESAHIQYF,TGCGCCAGCAGCTTGGGGGAGTCAGCACACATTCAGTACTTC
TRBJ1-2,few,TRBV30,TRBD1,CAWGGQSSYGYTF,TGTGCCTGGGGGGGACAGTCGAGCTATGGCTACACCTTC
TRBJ1-1,-,TRBV16,-,CASSQYSGANTEAFF,TGTGCCAGCAGCCAATATAGCGGGGCTAACACTGAAGCTTTCTTT
TRBJ2-1,once,TRBV9,TRBD2,CASSVVSGRASYNEQFF,TGTGCCAGCAGCGTAGTTAGCGGGAGGGCTTCCTACAATGAGCAGTTCTTC
TRBJ2-6,-,TRBV30,-,CAWTGAGWANVLTF,TGTGCCTGGACAGGTGCGGGGTGGGCCAACGTCCTGACTTTC
TRBJ2-2,-,TRBV5-1,TRBD2,CASSLLLAGSNTGELFF,TGCGCCAGCAGCTTGTTACTAGCGGGGTCGAACACCGGGGAGCTGTTTTTT
TRBJ2-7,few,TRBV29-1,-,CSVEGQSAYEQYF,TGCAGCGTTGAGGGGCAGTCAGCCTACGAGCAGTACTTC
TRBJ1-6,-,TRBV9,-,CASSPQTGNNSPLHF,TGTGCCAGCAGCCCTCAAACAGGGAATAATTCACCCCTCCACTTT
TRBJ1-1,-,TRBV19,-,CASSSTRGRGLGMNTEAFF,TGTGCCAGTAGTTCCACCAGGGGCAGGGGATTAGGGATGAACACTGAAGCTTTCTTT
TRBJ1-5,-,TRBV10-3,TRBD1,CAISATGGQHSQHF,TGTGCCATCAGTGCGACAGGGGGCCAACATTCCCAGCATTTT
TRBJ2-6,-,TRBV4-1,TRBD1,CASSQEKGQARGANVLTF,TGCGCCAGCAGCCAAGAAAAAGGACAGGCCCGGGGGGCCAACGTCCTGACTTTC
TRBJ2-3,-,TRBV10-3,TRBD2,CAISGLAGEGTSTDTQYF,TGTGCCATCAGCGGACTAGCGGGAGAGGGGACAAGCACAGATACGCAGTATTTT
TRBJ1-2,once,TRBV19,-,CASYRTGYGYTF,TGTGCCAGTTATAGGACGGGGTATGGCTACACCTTC
TRBJ1-2,few,TRBV10-3,TRBD1,CAIRGTGTGYTF,TGTGCCATCAGGGGGACAGGGACTGGCTACACCTTC
TRBJ2-7,few,TRBV5-6,-,CASSPKAWEYEQYF,TGTGCCAGCAGCCCCAAAGCCTGGGAGTACGAGCAGTACTTC
TRBJ2-7,-,TRBV7-6,-,CASSFRGESSYEQYF,TGTGCCAGCAGTTTCCGGGGAGAAAGCTCCTACGAGCAGTACTTC
TRBJ2-2,-,TRBV5-1,-,CASSFSSGGPTGELFF,TGCGCCAGCAGCTTTAGTAGCGGTGGGCCCACCGGGGAGCTGTTTTTT
TRBJ2-7,-,TRBV12-2,-,CASRFSGSYEQYF,TGTGCAAGTCGCTTCTCAGGCTCCTACGAGCAGTACTTC
TRBJ1-2,-,TRBV19,TRBD1,CASRTVGQGSSGYTF,TGTGCCAGTAGGACTGTGGGACAGGGCTCTTCTGGCTACACCTTC
TRBJ2-1,-,TRBV28,TRBD2,CASSEVPGLEASEQFF,TGTGCCAGCAGTGAAGTGCCGGGACTAGAGGCTTCTGAGCAGTTCTTC
TRBJ2-5,-,TRBV30,-,CAWIGPPAIQETQYF,TGTGCCTGGATTGGGCCCCCGGCTATCCAAGAGACCCAGTACTTC
TRBJ2-7,-,TRBV5-1,-,CASSLAGLHEQYF,TGCGCCAGCAGCTTGGCGGGTTTGCACGAGCAGTACTTC
TRBJ2-7,-,TRBV29-1,TRBD2,CSVTPGLAGEQEQYF,TGCAGCGTCACCCCGGGACTAGCGGGAGAACAGGAGCAGTACTTC
TRBJ1-2,-,TRBV28,-,CASISSDYGYTF,TGTGCCAGCATAAGCAGCGACTATGGCTACACCTTC
TRBJ1-5,-,TRBV5-1,TRBD1,CASSFQGGEPQHF,TGCGCCAGCAGCTTCCAAGGGGGCGAACCCCAGCATTTT
TRBJ1-4,-,TRBV3-1/TRBV3-2,-,CASSQDGVSNEKLFF,TGTGCCAGCAGCCAAGACGGGGTGTCTAATGAAAAACTGTTTTTT